The 8 T cell receptor beta chains below come from one sample, sequenced in a study of Graves' ophthalmopathy and Graves' hyperthyroidism. Amplification of the TCR beta CDR3 regions used RNA transcripts (as template). The first-round RT-PCR employed HTBI primers together with the Qiagen OneStep RT-PCR kit. A multiplex PCR was then performed as the second round. TCRdb reanalysed the multiplex PCR reads using MiXCR and keeps one entry per CDR3 protein. The repertoire holds around 1.1 million distinct CDR3 sequences, with roughly two fifths as singletons. The specimen was peripheral blood or thyroid tissue (not recorded which). Every receptor here comes from an adult man with Graves' hyperthyroidism.

This clonotype showed up just a few times. The chain uses TRBV28 and TRBJ2-2; maybe TRBD2 (5 bases). Germline CDR1 MDHEN, CDR2 SYDVKM. Trimming left V 4 bases short and J 5 bases short, with 17 bases between. The CDR3 totals 16 residues. As DNA, the CDR3 is TGTGCCAGCAGTTACTCGACGGGTCGAGGGACCGGGGAGCTGTTTTTT. It encodes CASSYSTGRGTGELFF.

This clonotype was counted only a few times. This chain connects TRBV19 to TRBJ2-7; 9 nucleotides line up with TRBD2. There are 15 residues in the CDR3. V lost 4 bases and J lost 3; bases outside the gene matches: 7. Germline loops: CDR1 LNHDA, CDR2 SQIVND (reference sequence). The CDR3 is CASSTTASGNYEQYF. The CDR3 DNA follows: TGTGCCAGTAGTACTACCGCTAGCGGGAACTACGAGCAGTACTTC.

This clonotype came up many times. This CDR3 reads CASSLPGQGSSYEQYF. Written as DNA, the CDR3 is TGTGCCAGCAGCTTACCTGGACAGGGTAGCTCCTACGAGCAGTACTTC. The V call is TRBV7-9, the J call TRBJ2-7; TRBD1 matches 8 bases. Trimming took 2 bases from V and 0 from J; bases not matched to a gene: 6. This CDR3 is built from 16 residues. Germline values: CDR1 SEHNR, CDR2 FQNEAQ (reference sequence). Combining the CDR3 with reference TRBV7-9 and TRBJ2-7 gives the whole variable domain DTGVSQNPRHKITKRGQNVTFRCDPISEHNRLYWYRQTLGQGPEFLTYFQNEAQLEKSRLLSDRFSAERPKGSFSTLEIQRTEQGDSAMYLCASSLPGQGSSYEQYFGPGTRLTVT.

V usage is TRBV7-2 and J usage is TRBJ1-1, with TRBD1 matching 9 bases. Germline trimming cut 5 bases from V and 8 bases from J; bases unmatched to any gene: 3. CDR3 length equals 12 residues. Germline V gene data show CDR1 as SGHTA and CDR2 as FQGNSA. CDR3 nucleotides: TGTGCCAGCAGCGGCGGACAGGGGGAAGCTTTCTTT. This translates into CASSGGQGEAFF.

As concerns this clonotype: A junction end diverges from the germline sequence, so it may reflect a read error. This chain connects TRBV7-2 to TRBJ2-2; the D gene is possibly TRBD2 (6 bases). Germline V gene sequence: CDR1 SGHTA, CDR2 FQGNSA. This CDR3 has 15 residues. CDR3 protein: CASHPRGTGTGKLFF. CDR3 nucleotides: TGTGCCAGCCACCCCCGGGGGACGGGCACCGGGAAGCTGTTTTTT.

The chain recombines TRBV25-1 with TRBJ1-5; D gene ambiguous. Germline V CDR1 and CDR2: MGHDK, SYGVNS. This CDR3 spans 16 amino acids. Trimming removed 4 bases at V and 5 bases at J, with 18 bases between. CDR3 loop: CASSAGPGFLDQPQHF. CDR3 coding DNA: TGTGCCAGCAGTGCTGGTCCGGGATTCTTAGATCAGCCCCAGCATTTT.

This clonotype was seen at least ten times. In nucleotides, the CDR3 is TGTGCCAGCAGCTCATATGACGGTTATAGCAATCAGCCCCAGCATTTT. This encodes CASSSYDGYSNQPQHF. The chain uses TRBV7-9 and TRBJ1-5, with D hard to call. From germline, CDR1 is SEHNR and CDR2 FQNEAQ (reference sequence). This CDR3 has 16 residues. Deletions cut 4 bases from V and 0 bases from J, with 13 bases between.

This clonotype was detected many times. The chain's CDR3 is CASSQELAYEQYF. The CDR3 nucleotides read TGTGCCAGCAGCCAAGAACTAGCCTACGAGCAGTACTTC. This chain uses TRBV4-2 with TRBJ2-7; D is perhaps TRBD2 (5 bases). With 0 bases removed from V and 2 bases from J, the gap between germline ends came to 5 bases. The CDR3 runs to 13 residues. From germline, CDR1 is LGHNA and CDR2 YNFKEQ.